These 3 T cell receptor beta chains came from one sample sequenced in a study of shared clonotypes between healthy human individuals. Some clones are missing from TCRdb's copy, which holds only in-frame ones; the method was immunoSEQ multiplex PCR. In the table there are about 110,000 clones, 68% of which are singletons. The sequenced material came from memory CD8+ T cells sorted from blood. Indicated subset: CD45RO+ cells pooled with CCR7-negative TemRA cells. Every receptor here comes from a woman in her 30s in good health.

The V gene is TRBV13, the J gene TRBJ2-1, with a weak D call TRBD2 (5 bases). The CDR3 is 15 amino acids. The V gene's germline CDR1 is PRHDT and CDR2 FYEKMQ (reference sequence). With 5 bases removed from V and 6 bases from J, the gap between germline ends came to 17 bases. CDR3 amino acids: CASSPGSLRINEQFF. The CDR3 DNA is TGTGCCAGCAGCCCGGGGTCCCTAAGGATCAATGAGCAGTTCTTC.

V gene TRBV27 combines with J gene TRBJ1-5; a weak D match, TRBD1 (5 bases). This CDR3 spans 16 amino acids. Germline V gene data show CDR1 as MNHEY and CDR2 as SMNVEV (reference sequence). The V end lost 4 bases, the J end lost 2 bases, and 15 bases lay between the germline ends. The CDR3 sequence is CASSSHRMLGNQPQHF. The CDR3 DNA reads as TGTGCCAGCAGTTCCCACAGGATGTTGGGCAATCAGCCCCAGCATTTT.

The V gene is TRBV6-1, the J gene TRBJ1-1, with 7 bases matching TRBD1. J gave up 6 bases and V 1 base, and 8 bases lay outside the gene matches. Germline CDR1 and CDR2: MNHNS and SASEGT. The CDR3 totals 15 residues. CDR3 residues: CASSEVNGDSAEAFF. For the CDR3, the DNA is TGTGCCAGCAGTGAAGTTAACGGGGACAGCGCTGAAGCTTTCTTT.